The sequence of this TCR beta chain was determined in a study of Graves' ophthalmopathy and Graves' hyperthyroidism. Turning to the study itself: The blood sample was drawn at first diagnosis and before any treatment.

Amplified material comprised TCR beta CDR3 regions derived from RNA transcripts. HTBI primers were used in a first-round RT-PCR, which preceded a second-round multiplex PCR. TCRdb re-called the multiplex PCR reads through MiXCR, storing one row per CDR3 protein. The sample shows about 500,000 distinct CDR3 sequences, roughly an eighth of them seen only once. In its sample, this clonotype was seen many times. Its antigen is currently unknown. Trimming took 2 bases from V and 4 from J, leaving 24 bases between them. The CDR3 extends over 18 amino acids. From germline, CDR1 is MRHNA and CDR2 SNTAGT. Study-level points and caveats: With a specificity of roughly 72% and a sensitivity of about 71%, the model predicted ophthalmopathy progression. Blood also contained most of the expanded thyroid clonotypes above 0.001 frequency.

Specimen: blood. This chain uses TRBV6-4 with TRBJ2-7; D possibly matches TRBD1 or TRBD2 (7 bases each). The sequence derives from a woman aged 25-40 years with Graves' ophthalmopathy. The CDR3 nucleotides are TGTGCCAGCAGTGACCTGGGACAGAGGGAGGGCGGTCCATACGAGCAGTACTTC. This translates into CASSDLGQREGGPYEQYF.